This record looks at one T cell receptor beta chain sequence and its context. Its antigen remains unknown. Profiled with immunoSEQ multiplex PCR; TCRdb holds only in-frame clones, not every one. The table includes 2 million or so clones, 95% detected once. This record comes from a study of shared clonotypes between healthy human individuals. Study-level results: All-four-donor shared clonotypes had higher generation probabilities than non-shared clonotypes did.

The germline V gene has CDR1 MNHNS and CDR2 SASEGT. With 1 base removed from V and 8 bases from J, the gap between germline ends came to 11 bases. CDR3 length: 13 residues. V gene TRBV6-1 combines with J gene TRBJ1-2; D is uncertain. Source material: naive CD4+ T cells sorted from blood. The sample's subset: CD45RA+ positively selected. The TCR was taken from a man between 18 and 35 years old in good health. CDR3 sequence: CASSEGYEGGYTF. The DNA for the CDR3 is TGTGCCAGCAGTGAAGGATATGAGGGAGGCTACACCTTC.